Reported below is one TCR beta chain. Its antigen is unidentified. The assay was immunoSEQ multiplex PCR, and TCRdb's table has in-frame clones only and misses some. The sample has 150,000 to 200,000 clones, 85% to 95% seen once. V was shortened by 1 base and J by 11 bases, with 8 bases between the two germline ends. Germline CDR1 SGHTA, CDR2 FQGNSA. The CDR3 is 11 residues long. This specimen comes from a study of T cell responses to AZD1222 COVID-19 vaccine. For the study at large: Analysis merged second doses at about 4 or about 12 weeks.

Study outcomes and limitations: Baseline serology detected seropositivity in only five to seven AZD1222 recipients. Clonal diversity may have been underestimated in mostly white British donors. Spike-specific TCR breadth and depth went up after people got two AZD1222 doses.

V is TRBV7-2 and J is TRBJ1-2; D not certain. Source: peripheral blood, taken on day 0 of AZD1222 vaccination. The TCR comes from an adult in good health. CDR3 DNA sequence: TGTGCCAGCAGCTTAGGTCCCCAATACACCTTC. Translation gives CASSLGPQYTF.